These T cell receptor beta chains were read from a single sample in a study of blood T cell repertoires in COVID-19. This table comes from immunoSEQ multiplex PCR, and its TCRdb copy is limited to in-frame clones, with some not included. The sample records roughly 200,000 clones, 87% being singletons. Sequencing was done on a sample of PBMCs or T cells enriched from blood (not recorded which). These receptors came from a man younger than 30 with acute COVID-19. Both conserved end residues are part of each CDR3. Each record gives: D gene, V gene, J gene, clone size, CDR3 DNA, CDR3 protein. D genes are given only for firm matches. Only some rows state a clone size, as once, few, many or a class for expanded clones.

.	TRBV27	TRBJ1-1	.	TGTGCCAGCAGTTTATTTCCCGAAGAGGTGAACACTGAAGCTTTCTTT	CASSLFPEEVNTEAFF
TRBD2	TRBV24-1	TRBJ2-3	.	TGTGCCACCAGTGATTTGAAGCATAGACCGGGACTAGCGGGTGATTCGTGGAGTACAGATACGCAGTATTTT	CATSDLKHRPGLAGDSWSTDTQYF
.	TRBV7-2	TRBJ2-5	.	TGTGCCAGCAGCTTAGTGGGCAGAATAGAGAAACAAGAGACCCAGTACTTC	CASSLVGRIEKQETQYF
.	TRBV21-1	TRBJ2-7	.	TGTGCCAGCAGCACCCACGACAGGGGGGGCTACGAGCAGTACTTC	CASSTHDRGGYEQYF
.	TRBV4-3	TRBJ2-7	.	TGCGCCAGCAGCCAAGAATGGGCTTCCTCCTACGAGCAGTACTTC	CASSQEWASSYEQYF
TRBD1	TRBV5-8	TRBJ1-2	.	TGTGCCAGCAGCTTGAAGCGGACAGGGGTTGGTGGCTACACCTTC	CASSLKRTGVGGYTF
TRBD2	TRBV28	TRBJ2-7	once	TGTGCCAGCAGTTTGGGACTAGCGGGAGGACGCAACGAGCAGTACTTC	CASSLGLAGGRNEQYF
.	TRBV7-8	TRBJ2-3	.	TGTGCCAGCAGCTTCTCCAGGCGCAGCACAGATACGCAGTATTTT	CASSFSRRSTDTQYF
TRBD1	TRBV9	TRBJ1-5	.	TGTGCCAGCAGCGTAGGAGCCCCAGACAGGGGGGAACCCCAGCATTTT	CASSVGAPDRGEPQHF
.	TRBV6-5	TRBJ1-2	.	TGTGCCAGCAGACCTTCCCTATCAGACACCTATGGCTACACCTTC	CASRPSLSDTYGYTF
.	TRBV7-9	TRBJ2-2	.	TGTGCCAGCAGCCAACGGACCAGTAGGGGCACCGGGGAGCTGTTTTTT	CASSQRTSRGTGELFF
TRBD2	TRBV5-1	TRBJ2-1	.	TGCGCCAGCAGCTTGAGGACTAGCGGGAGTAGAGAGCAGTTCTTC	CASSLRTSGSREQFF
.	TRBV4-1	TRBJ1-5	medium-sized	TGCGCCAGCAGCCAAGACCCTTTTCCCGGGGGCAATCAGCCCCAGCATTTT	CASSQDPFPGGNQPQHF
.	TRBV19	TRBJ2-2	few	TGTGCCAGTAGTATAAGGGGGGGGGACTCCTTCCCCGGGGAGCTGTTTTTT	CASSIRGGDSFPGELFF
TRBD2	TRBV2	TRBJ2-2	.	TGTGCCAGCAGTGAACCCGGGGGAGGGACCCGGGAGCTGTTTTTT	CASSEPGGGTRELFF
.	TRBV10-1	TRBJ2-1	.	TGCGCCAGCAGTGATAGTGTCCTAGGGAGCTCCTACAATGAGCAGTTCTTC	CASSDSVLGSSYNEQFF
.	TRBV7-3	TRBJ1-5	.	TGTGCCAGCAGCTTGGACAAATATCAGCCCCAGCATTTT	CASSLDKYQPQHF
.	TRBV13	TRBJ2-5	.	TGTGCCAGCAGCTTAGCTAGAAGCCCTAGGTACTTC	CASSLARSPRYF
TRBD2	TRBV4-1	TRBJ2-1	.	TGCGCCAGCAGCCAAGTAGCAAGCGGGAGGGCCGGCAATGAGCAGTTCTTC	CASSQVASGRAGNEQFF
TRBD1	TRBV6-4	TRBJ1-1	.	TGTGCCAGCAGACCATTCGCAGGACAGGGGACTGAAGCTTTCTTT	CASRPFAGQGTEAFF
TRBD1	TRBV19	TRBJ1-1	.	TGTGCCAGTAGTATAGCCCCCGGGTGGGGACAGCTGAACACTGAAGCTTTCTTT	CASSIAPGWGQLNTEAFF
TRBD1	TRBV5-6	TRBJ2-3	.	TGTGCCAGCAGCCAACCCCAGGGGGCGGCGGTAGATACGCAGTATTTT	CASSQPQGAAVDTQYF
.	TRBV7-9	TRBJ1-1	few	TGTGCCAGCAGCTTAATCTCTGAAGCTTTCTTT	CASSLISEAFF
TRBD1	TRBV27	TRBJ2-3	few	TGTGCCAGCGCAAAACTACAGGGGGGCACAGATACGCAGTATTTT	CASAKLQGGTDTQYF
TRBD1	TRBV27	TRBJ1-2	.	TGTGCCAGCAGTTCGGGACAGGGGGCAGATGGCTACACCTTC	CASSSGQGADGYTF
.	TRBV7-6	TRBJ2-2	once	TGTGCCAGCAGCTATCGGGGGAGTGGCGGGGAGCTGTTTTTT	CASSYRGSGGELFF
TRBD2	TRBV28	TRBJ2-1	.	TGTGCCAGCAGTAGACTCGGCGGGGGCAATGAGCAGTTCTTC	CASSRLGGGNEQFF
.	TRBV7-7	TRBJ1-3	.	TGTGCTAGCAGCATGAGTGTCTCTGGAAACACCATATATTTT	CASSMSVSGNTIYF
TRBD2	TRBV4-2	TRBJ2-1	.	TGTGCCAGCAGCCAGTCGCAAATTAGGCTAGCGGGAGGCGAGCAGTTCTTC	CASSQSQIRLAGGEQFF
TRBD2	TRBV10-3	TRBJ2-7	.	TGTGCCACGGCGGGGGGAGAATTGCTAGCGGGCTCCTACGAGCAGTACTTC	CATAGGELLAGSYEQYF
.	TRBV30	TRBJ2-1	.	TGTGCCTGGAGTACTCGCCAGCAGTTCTTC	CAWSTRQQFF
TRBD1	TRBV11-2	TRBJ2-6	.	TGTGCCAGCAGCTTAGATTACCGAGGGACAGGGGGCGGTGGGGCCAACGTCCTGACTTTC	CASSLDYRGTGGGGANVLTF
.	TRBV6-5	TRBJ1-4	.	TGTGCCAGCAGTTACGCGGGGGAAAATGAAAAACTGTTTTTT	CASSYAGENEKLFF
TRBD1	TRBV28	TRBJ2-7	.	TGTGCCAGCTCTACAGGGGCGTACGAGCAGTACTTC	CASSTGAYEQYF
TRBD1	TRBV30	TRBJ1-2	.	TGTGCCTGGACGTTCGGAGGGGGCTCGGGCTACACCTTC	CAWTFGGGSGYTF
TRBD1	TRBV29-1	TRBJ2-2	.	TGCAGCGTGGTAGATGGAGACAGGGGAGAGCTGTTTTTT	CSVVDGDRGELFF
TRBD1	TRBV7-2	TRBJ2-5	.	TGTGCCAGCCAGCCGGGACAGTTTTCTCAAGAGACCCAGTACTTC	CASQPGQFSQETQYF
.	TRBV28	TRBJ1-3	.	TGTGCCAGCAGTTTATGGAGACAGGCCACTGGAAACACCATATATTTT	CASSLWRQATGNTIYF
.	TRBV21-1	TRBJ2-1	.	TGTGCCAGCAGCAACCGGGACAGGGGGACAGAGAATGAGCAGTTCTTC	CASSNRDRGTENEQFF
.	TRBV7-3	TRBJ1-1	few	TGTGCCAGCAGCTTCGGGATGGACACTGAAGCTTTCTTT	CASSFGMDTEAFF
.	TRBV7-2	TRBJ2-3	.	TGTGCCAGCAGCGTGGACTCCACAGATACGCAGTATTTT	CASSVDSTDTQYF
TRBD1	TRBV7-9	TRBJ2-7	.	TGTGCCAGCAGCTTAGCGACAGGGGGCTACGAGCAGTACTTC	CASSLATGGYEQYF
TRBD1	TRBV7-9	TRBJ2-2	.	TGTGCCAGCAGCGCGGGACAGGGGATCACCGGGGAGCTGTTTTTT	CASSAGQGITGELFF
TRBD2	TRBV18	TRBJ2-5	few	TGTGCCGGGGCTAGCGGGAGCCAAGAGACCCAGTACTTC	CAGASGSQETQYF
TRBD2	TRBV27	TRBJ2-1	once	TGTGCCAGCAGTCCCTTAGCGGGAGGGCCGGGTAATGAGCAGTTCTTC	CASSPLAGGPGNEQFF
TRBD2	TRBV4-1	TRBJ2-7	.	TGCGCCAGCAGCCATTCCGGCGGGGGGTCCTACGAGCAGTACTTC	CASSHSGGGSYEQYF
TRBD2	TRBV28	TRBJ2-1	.	TGTGCCAGCAGCTGGTTGACTAGCGGGTCCTACAATGAGCAGTTCTTC	CASSWLTSGSYNEQFF
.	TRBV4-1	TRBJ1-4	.	TGCGCCAGCAGCCAAGATTGGGGGCAGGATGAAAAACTGTTTTTT	CASSQDWGQDEKLFF
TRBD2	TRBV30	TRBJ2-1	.	TGTGCCTGCGGACTAGCGGCGAACAATGAGCAGTTCTTC	CACGLAANNEQFF
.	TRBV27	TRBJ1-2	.	TGTGCCAGCAGCCGAGGGGGGGTCGGTGGGTATGGCTACACCTTC	CASSRGGVGGYGYTF
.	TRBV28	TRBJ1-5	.	TGTGCCAGCAGCCCGGGGGATGGGTTTCAGCCCCAGCATTTT	CASSPGDGFQPQHF